This passage covers 24 T cell receptor beta chains from one sample sequenced in a study of radiation and T cells in renal cell carcinoma. Here immunoSEQ multiplex PCR was the method, and the copy in TCRdb shows in-frame clones only, minus some. The sample lists about 130,000 clones; about four fifths were seen once. Stated time point: blood 2 weeks post-SBRT. As for treatment: 15 Gy SBRT to primary tumor, nephrectomy 4 weeks later. Sequencing used blood, obtained from a patient whose treatment included radiotherapy and nephrectomy. Every receptor here comes from a middle-aged man with renal cell carcinoma.

V usage is TRBV9 and J usage is TRBJ2-3; D ambiguous. The CDR3 is made up of 16 amino acids. Germline V gene sequence: CDR1 SGDLS, CDR2 YYNGEE. V lost 0 bases and J lost 5, with 16 bases in between. For the CDR3, the DNA is TGTGCCAGCAGCGTAGGTAACTCCCCGTGGGGAGATACGCAGTATTTT. Residues: CASSVGNSPWGDTQYF.

The CDR3 sequence: CASSPTEGTEAFF. CDR3 sequence (DNA): TGTGCCAGCTCACCTACTGAGGGCACTGAAGCTTTCTTT. J is TRBJ1-1 and V is TRBV18; no clear D. V was pared by 3 bases and J by 4 bases, with 9 bases between. Germline V gene lookup returns CDR1 KGHSH and CDR2 LQKENI. This CDR3 is 13 amino acids long.

The table lists this clone with a count of one. The chain combines TRBV28 with TRBJ1-1; TRBD1 matches 9 bases. Germline V gene sequence: CDR1 MDHEN, CDR2 SYDVKM. After removal of 4 bases from V and 6 bases from J, the junction contained 9 bases not matched to a gene. The CDR3 sequence is 15 residues long. As DNA, the CDR3 is TGTGCCAGCAGTTCTTACAGGGGGCATGTGTCTGAAGCTTTCTTT. Translated, it gives CASSSYRGHVSEAFF. Combining the CDR3 with reference TRBV28 and TRBJ1-1 gives the whole variable domain DVKVTQSSRYLVKRTGEKVFLECVQDMDHENMFWYRQDPGLGLRLIYFSYDVKMKEKGDIPEGYSVSREKKERFSLILESASTNQTSMYLCASSSYRGHVSEAFFGQGTRLTVV.

This clone has only one observation. The gene calls are TRBV6-5 and TRBJ1-2, with D unresolved. From germline, CDR1 is MNHEY and CDR2 SVGAGI. Trimming pared 6 bases from V and 0 bases from J, leaving 2 bases between. The CDR3 totals 11 residues. CDR3 amino acids: CASSTNYGYTF. In DNA, the CDR3 is TGTGCCAGCAGCACTAACTATGGCTACACCTTC.

The genes are TRBV5-1 and TRBJ2-7; 8 nucleotides match TRBD2. Per the germline V gene, CDR1 is SGHRS and CDR2 is YFSETQ. The CDR3 extends over 15 amino acids. V lost 4 bases, J lost 0 bases, and 6 bases stayed unmatched. The DNA of the CDR3 is TGCGCCAGCAGCGAGAGCACTAGCGGCTCCTACGAGCAGTACTTC. Its protein product is CASSESTSGSYEQYF.

The DNA for the CDR3 is TGTGCCAGCAGTTACGCGGTTGGGGAGCTGTTTTTT. This gives the protein CASSYAVGELFF. V gene TRBV6-6 combines with J gene TRBJ2-2; D not certain. This CDR3 spans 12 amino acids. Germline loops: CDR1 MNHNY, CDR2 SVGAGI (reference sequence). V gave up 2 bases and J gave up 8 bases, with 6 bases separating them.

The rearrangement joins TRBV28 to TRBJ1-1; D not resolved. CDR3 length: 14 amino acids. Trimming stripped 2 bases from V and 0 bases from J, with 7 bases between. The V gene's germline CDR1 is MDHEN and CDR2 SYDVKM. The DNA for the CDR3 is TGTGCCAGCAGTTTAAGATCAATGAACACTGAAGCTTTCTTT. Its translation: CASSLRSMNTEAFF.

V is TRBV6-1 and J is TRBJ2-1, with 10 bases fitting TRBD2. V was clipped by 5 bases and J by 10 bases; unmatched bases: 5. The CDR3 runs 13 residues. In germline, CDR1 is MNHNS, CDR2 SASEGT. The CDR3 is CASSPSGSTEQFF. CDR3 sequence (DNA): TGTGCCAGCAGTCCTAGCGGGAGTACCGAGCAGTTCTTC.

The chain employs TRBV2 and TRBJ2-1; D gene ambiguous. Trimming left V 1 base short and J 9 bases short, with 10 bases between. This CDR3 spans 13 amino acids. Germline V gene lookup returns CDR1 SNHLY and CDR2 FYNNEI. The CDR3 DNA follows: TGTGCCAGCAGTGAAGGGGGATTTGGTGAGCAGTTCTTC. Residues: CASSEGGFGEQFF.

The rearrangement links TRBV21-1 to TRBJ2-1; the table gives TRBD2 as D, unverified against the DNA. TRBV21-1 is designated a pseudogene. The CDR3 covers 16 residues. The CDR3 spells CASSKVAGCPYNEQFF. CDR3 DNA sequence: TGTGCCAGCAGCAAAGTGGCGGGGTGCCCCTACAATGAGCAGTTCTTC.

V usage is TRBV7-9 and J usage is TRBJ1-1; a possible D gene is TRBD1 (5 bases). The CDR3 sequence is 17 residues long. Germline CDR1 and CDR2: SEHNR and FQNEAQ (reference sequence). Trimming took 2 bases from V and 6 from J, leaving 22 bases between them. In nucleotides, the CDR3 is TGTGCCAGCAGCTTATACGGAGTCCGGGGGTCGGTCTCTGAAGCTTTCTTT. This encodes CASSLYGVRGSVSEAFF.

The rearrangement joins TRBV27 to TRBJ2-1; TRBD2 is a possible D gene (6 bases). This CDR3 comprises 15 residues. Trimming took 6 bases from V and 0 from J, leaving 12 bases between them. The germline CDR1 and CDR2 sequences are MNHEY and SMNVEV (reference sequence). Here the CDR3 DNA reads TGTGCCAGCAGCCCAACTAGCCTCTCCTACAATGAGCAGTTCTTC. This translates into CASSPTSLSYNEQFF.

This clone was seen more than once but under ten times. The chain has TRBV27 and TRBJ1-4, with 8 bases that match TRBD1. The germline V gene has CDR1 MNHEY and CDR2 SMNVEV (reference sequence). The ends lost 7 bases at V and 7 bases at J; junction bases unmatched: 11. The CDR3 is made up of 15 amino acids. In DNA, the CDR3 is TGTGCCAGCAACAAACAACAGGGGGGCATTGAAAAACTGTTTTTT. Protein product: CASNKQQGGIEKLFF.

J is TRBJ1-2 and V is TRBV7-3; D possibly corresponds to TRBD1 (6 bases). This CDR3 is built from 18 residues. V dropped 1 base and J dropped 7 bases, with 25 bases sitting between them. Germline V gives CDR1 SGHTA, CDR2 FQGTGA. The CDR3 here is CASSLNPSLSGGHGGYTF. CDR3 DNA: TGTGCCAGCAGCTTAAATCCCTCGCTGTCGGGGGGGCATGGTGGCTACACCTTC.

The V gene is TRBV5-1, the J gene TRBJ1-1, with TRBD1 matching over 8 bases. J was trimmed by 2 bases and V by 4 bases; bases with no gene match: 7. The CDR3 has 15 amino acids. Per the germline V gene, CDR1 is SGHRS and CDR2 is YFSETQ. CDR3 amino acids: CASSGWTGLNTEAFF. The DNA of the CDR3 is TGCGCCAGCAGCGGGTGGACAGGGCTTAACACTGAAGCTTTCTTT.

This clone came up once. V gene TRBV9 combines with J gene TRBJ2-2; 7 bases map to TRBD1. V lost 4 bases to trimming and J lost 0 bases; unmatched junction nucleotides: 9. Germline-derived CDR1 and CDR2 are SGDLS and YYNGEE. This CDR3 is 17 amino acids long. DNA for the CDR3: TGTGCCAGCAGCACCTCCACAGGGGCCCCGAACACCGGGGAGCTGTTTTTT. This codes for CASSTSTGAPNTGELFF.

This sequence joins TRBV10-3 and TRBJ2-1, with 7 bases lining up with TRBD2. V dropped 2 bases and J dropped 8; count of bases not matched to a gene: 0. The CDR3 consists of 12 residues. Germline V gene data show CDR1 as ENHRY and CDR2 as SYGVKD. The CDR3, as DNA: TGTGCCATCAGTGAGCGGGGGGATGAGCAGTTCTTC. Protein: CAISERGDEQFF.

The rearrangement links TRBV19 to TRBJ2-1; D not certain. This CDR3 has 15 residues. Trimming shortened V by 5 bases and J by 1 base, and 12 bases separated the two germline ends. Germline V gene data show CDR1 as LNHDA and CDR2 as SQIVND (reference sequence). The DNA of the CDR3 is TGTGCCAGTAGTTTAATCGGTGGGTCCTACAATGAGCAGTTCTTC. Translating it yields CASSLIGGSYNEQFF. The complete variable domain, with remaining parts taken from reference TRBV19 and TRBJ2-1, reads DGGITQSPKYLFRKEGQNVTLSCEQNLNHDAMYWYRQDPGQGLRLIYYSQIVNDFQKGDIAEGYSVSREKKESFPLTVTSAQKNPTAFYLCASSLIGGSYNEQFFGPGTRLTVL.

This clone is a singleton in its sample. The chain carries TRBV9 and TRBJ1-3, with a tentative D call TRBD1 (6 bases). The CDR3 loop spans 15 amino acids. Germline V gene data show CDR1 as SGDLS and CDR2 as YYNGEE. V was shortened by 0 bases and J by 2 bases, with 9 bases between the two germline ends. The CDR3 coding sequence is TGTGCCAGCAGCGTAGACGGGGGCGCTGGAAACACCATATATTTT. It encodes CASSVDGGAGNTIYF.

Only a few counts were recorded for this clone. The rearrangement uses TRBV10-2 and TRBJ2-1; D unclear. The germline gives CDR1 WSHSY, CDR2 SAAADI. This CDR3 has 12 residues. Trimming took off 4 bases at V and 3 bases at J, with 4 bases between the two ends. In nucleotides, the CDR3 is TGCGCCAGCAGTGTGATCTACAATGAGCAGTTCTTC. Translated, it gives CASSVIYNEQFF.

The chain has TRBV9 and TRBJ2-5; D perhaps matches TRBD1 (5 bases). This CDR3 has 13 residues. Germline loops: CDR1 SGDLS, CDR2 YYNGEE. V was trimmed by 0 bases and J by 6 bases, leaving 9 bases between them. CDR3 DNA: TGTGCCAGCAGCGTAGCAGGGTTAAAGACCCAGTACTTC. Protein sequence: CASSVAGLKTQYF.

The rearrangement uses TRBV6-6 and TRBJ2-5; D assignment may be TRBD1 or TRBD2 (6 bases each). There are 13 residues in the CDR3. V dropped 2 bases and J dropped 4 bases, with 8 bases sitting between them. Germline loops: CDR1 MNHNY, CDR2 SVGAGI (reference sequence). The CDR3 DNA reads TGTGCCAGCAGTTACGGGGGGCCAGAGACCCAGTACTTC. Encoded protein: CASSYGGPETQYF.

V gene TRBV30 combines with J gene TRBJ2-2, with 8 bases fitting TRBD1. Germline CDR1 GTSNPN, CDR2 SVGIG (reference sequence). The CDR3 runs to 19 residues. J gave up 6 bases and V 7 bases, and 25 bases lay outside the gene matches. The CDR3, as DNA: TGTGCCTCCGACAGGGGATCAACCGATTGGATTCGGCGGGCCGGGGAGCTGTTTTTT. It encodes CASDRGSTDWIRRAGELFF.

The V and J genes are TRBV19 and TRBJ2-7, with 7 nucleotides matching TRBD2. The CDR3 is 15 residues long. Trimming removed 6 bases from V and 1 base from J; junction bases left unmatched: 9. CDR1 is LNHDA, CDR2 SQIVND, per germline (reference sequence). CDR3 DNA: TGTGCCAGTAGCGCCAGCTGGCGGGGGTCCTACGAGCAGTACTTC. It codes for CASSASWRGSYEQYF.